The clone carrying this TCR beta chain was detected only once. Its antigen is unknown. TCRdb keeps only in-frame clones here, not all; method: immunoSEQ multiplex PCR. The sample lists 100,000 to 150,000 clones, more than 70% occurring once. J lost 5 bases, V lost 4 bases, and 8 bases had no gene match. In germline, CDR1 is SGHRS, CDR2 YFSETQ. The CDR3 is made up of 14 amino acids. The source of the sample is a study of T cell responses to AZD1222 COVID-19 vaccine. Whole-study findings and limits: Most donors were white British and more were female, and clonal diversity was possibly underestimated. Seropositive at baseline were only six AZD1222 recipients.

This specimen was peripheral blood, taken 28 days after the second AZD1222 dose. The rearrangement joins TRBV5-1 to TRBJ2-5; 7 bases fit TRBD2. This TCR came from an adult who received the AZD1222 COVID-19 vaccine. For the CDR3, the DNA is TGCGCCAGCAGCCAGCCCTTGGGGGGGGAGACCCAGTACTTC. As protein: CASSQPLGGETQYF.